The T cell receptor (beta chain) described here comes from a study of T cells in localized non-small cell lung cancer. Sequencing used immunoSEQ multiplex PCR; TCRdb keeps in-frame clones, though not all of them. The data show tens of thousands of clones, about four fifths seen once. The CDR3 has 13 amino acids. Trimming left V 6 bases short and J 8 bases short, with 16 bases between. CDR1 SNHLY and CDR2 FYNNEI come from the germline V gene. The sequence derives from a man aged 40 to 70 with stage I lung adenocarcinoma. The sequences come from peripheral blood, collected before any cancer treatment. The chain is built from TRBV2 and TRBJ1-2; D is ambiguous. The CDR3 loop is CASRPTPSGGYTF. CDR3 sequence (DNA): TGTGCCAGCAGGCCTACACCCAGCGGGGGCTACACCTTC.